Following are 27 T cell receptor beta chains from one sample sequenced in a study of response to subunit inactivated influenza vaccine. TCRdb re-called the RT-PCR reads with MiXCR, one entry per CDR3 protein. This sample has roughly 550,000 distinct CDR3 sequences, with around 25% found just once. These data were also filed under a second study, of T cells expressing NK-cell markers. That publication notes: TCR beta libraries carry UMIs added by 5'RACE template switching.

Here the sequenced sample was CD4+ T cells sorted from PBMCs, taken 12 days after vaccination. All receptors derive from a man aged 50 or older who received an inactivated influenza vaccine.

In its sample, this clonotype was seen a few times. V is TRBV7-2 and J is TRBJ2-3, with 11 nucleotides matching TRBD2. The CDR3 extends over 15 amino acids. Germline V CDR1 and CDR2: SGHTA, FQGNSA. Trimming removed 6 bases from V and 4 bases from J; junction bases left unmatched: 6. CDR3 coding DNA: TGTGCCAGCAGGGAAGGACTAGCGGGCTCAGATACGCAGTATTTT. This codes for CASREGLAGSDTQYF.

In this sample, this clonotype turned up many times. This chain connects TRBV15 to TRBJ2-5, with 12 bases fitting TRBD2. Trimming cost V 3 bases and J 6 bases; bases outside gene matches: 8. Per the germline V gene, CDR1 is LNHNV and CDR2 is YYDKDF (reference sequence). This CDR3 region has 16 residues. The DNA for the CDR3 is TGTGCCACCAGCAGCCGAAGACTAGCGGGAGAAAAGACCCAGTACTTC. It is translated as CATSSRRLAGEKTQYF.

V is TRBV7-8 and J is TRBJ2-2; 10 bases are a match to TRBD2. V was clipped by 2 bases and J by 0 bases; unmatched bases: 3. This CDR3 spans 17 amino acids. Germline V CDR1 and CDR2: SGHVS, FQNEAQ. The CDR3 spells CASSLPSGRSNTGELFF. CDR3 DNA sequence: TGTGCCAGCAGCTTACCTAGCGGGAGATCGAACACCGGGGAGCTGTTTTTT.

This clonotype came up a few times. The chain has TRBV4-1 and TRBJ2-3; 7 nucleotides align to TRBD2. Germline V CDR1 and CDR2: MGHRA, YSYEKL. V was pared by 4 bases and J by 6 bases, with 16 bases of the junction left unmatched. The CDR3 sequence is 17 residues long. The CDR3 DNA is TGCGCCAGCAGCCTGACCCGGGACTACCCTCGCGGGGATACGCAGTATTTT. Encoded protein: CASSLTRDYPRGDTQYF.

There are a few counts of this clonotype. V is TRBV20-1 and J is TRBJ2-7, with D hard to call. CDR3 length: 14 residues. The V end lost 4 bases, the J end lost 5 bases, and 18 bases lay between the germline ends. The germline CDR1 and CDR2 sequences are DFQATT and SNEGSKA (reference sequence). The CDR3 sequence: CSATLSGVSNEQYF. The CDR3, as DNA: TGCAGTGCTACTCTCTCCGGCGTGAGCAACGAGCAGTACTTC.

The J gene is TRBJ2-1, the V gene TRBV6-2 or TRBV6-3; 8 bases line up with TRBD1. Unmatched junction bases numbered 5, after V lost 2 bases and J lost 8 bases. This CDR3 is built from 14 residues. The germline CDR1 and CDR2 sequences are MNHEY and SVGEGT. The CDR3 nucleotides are TGTGCCAGCAGTTACCGGGACAGGCGGGATGAGCAGTTCTTC. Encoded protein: CASSYRDRRDEQFF.

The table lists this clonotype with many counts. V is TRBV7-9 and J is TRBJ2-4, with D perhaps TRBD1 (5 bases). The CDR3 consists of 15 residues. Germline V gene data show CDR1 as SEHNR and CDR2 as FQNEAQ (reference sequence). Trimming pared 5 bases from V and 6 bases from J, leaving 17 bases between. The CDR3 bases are TGTGCCAGCAGCCCCCCGTTCAGGGAAGGAAACATTCAGTACTTC. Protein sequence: CASSPPFREGNIQYF.

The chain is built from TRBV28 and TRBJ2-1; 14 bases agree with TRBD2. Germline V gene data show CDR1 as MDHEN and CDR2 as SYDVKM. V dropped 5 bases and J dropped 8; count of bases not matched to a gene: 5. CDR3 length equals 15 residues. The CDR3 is CASSTGLAGAYEQFF. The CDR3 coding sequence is TGTGCCAGCAGTACGGGACTAGCGGGAGCATATGAGCAGTTCTTC.

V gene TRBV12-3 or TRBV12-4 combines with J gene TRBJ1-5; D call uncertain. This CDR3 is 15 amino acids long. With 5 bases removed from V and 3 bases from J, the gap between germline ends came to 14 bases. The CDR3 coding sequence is TGTGCCAGCAGTATCTCCGGGATTGCCAATCAGCCCCAGCATTTT. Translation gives CASSISGIANQPQHF.

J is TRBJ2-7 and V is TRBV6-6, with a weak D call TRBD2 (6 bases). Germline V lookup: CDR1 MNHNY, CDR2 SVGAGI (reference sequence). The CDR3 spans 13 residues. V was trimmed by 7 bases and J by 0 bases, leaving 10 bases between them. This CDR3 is CASNQLASYEQYF. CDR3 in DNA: TGTGCCAGCAATCAACTAGCCTCCTACGAGCAGTACTTC.

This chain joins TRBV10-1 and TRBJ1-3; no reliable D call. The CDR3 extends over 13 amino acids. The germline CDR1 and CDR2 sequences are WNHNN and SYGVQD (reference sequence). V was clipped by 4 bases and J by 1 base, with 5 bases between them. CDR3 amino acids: CASSGGSGNTIYF. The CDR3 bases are TGCGCCAGCAGTGGTGGTTCTGGAAACACCATATATTTT.

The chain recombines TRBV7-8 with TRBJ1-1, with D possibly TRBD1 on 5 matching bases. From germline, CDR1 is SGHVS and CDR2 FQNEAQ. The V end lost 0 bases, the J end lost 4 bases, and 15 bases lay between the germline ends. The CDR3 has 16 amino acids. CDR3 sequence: CASSLALGGLSTEAFF. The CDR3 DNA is TGTGCCAGCAGCTTAGCGCTGGGGGGGTTGAGCACTGAAGCTTTCTTT.

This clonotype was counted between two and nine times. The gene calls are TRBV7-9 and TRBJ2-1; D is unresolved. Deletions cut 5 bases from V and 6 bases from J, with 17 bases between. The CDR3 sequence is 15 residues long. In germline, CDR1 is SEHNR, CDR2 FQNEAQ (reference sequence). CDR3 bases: TGTGCCAGCAGCCAGCAGAAGGGTTTTATCAATGAGCAGTTCTTC. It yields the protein CASSQQKGFINEQFF.

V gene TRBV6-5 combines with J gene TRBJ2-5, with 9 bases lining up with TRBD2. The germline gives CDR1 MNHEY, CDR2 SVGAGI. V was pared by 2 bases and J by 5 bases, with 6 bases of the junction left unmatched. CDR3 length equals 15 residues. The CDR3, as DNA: TGTGCCAGCAGTTACGGGGGACTAGCAGGCGAGACCCAGTACTTC. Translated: CASSYGGLAGETQYF.

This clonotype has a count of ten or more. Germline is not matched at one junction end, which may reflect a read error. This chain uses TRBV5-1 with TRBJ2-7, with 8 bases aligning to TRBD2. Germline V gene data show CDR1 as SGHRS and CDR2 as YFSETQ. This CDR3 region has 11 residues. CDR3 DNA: TGTGCCAGCAGTTTAGCGGGAGAGCAGTACTTC. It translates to CASSLAGEQYF.

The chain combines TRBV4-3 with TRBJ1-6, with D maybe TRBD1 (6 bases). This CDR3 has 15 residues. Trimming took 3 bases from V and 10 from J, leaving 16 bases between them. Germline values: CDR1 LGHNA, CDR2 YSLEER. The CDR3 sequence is CASSQATGLGSPLHF. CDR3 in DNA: TGCGCCAGCAGCCAGGCCACAGGGTTAGGGTCACCCCTCCACTTT.

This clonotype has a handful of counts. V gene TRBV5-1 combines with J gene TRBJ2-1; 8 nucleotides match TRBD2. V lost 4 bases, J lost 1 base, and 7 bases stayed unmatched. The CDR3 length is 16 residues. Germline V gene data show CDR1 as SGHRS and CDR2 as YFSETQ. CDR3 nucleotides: TGCGCCAGCAGCGCGAGTAGCGGGGTGTCCTACAATGAGCAGTTCTTC. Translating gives CASSASSGVSYNEQFF.

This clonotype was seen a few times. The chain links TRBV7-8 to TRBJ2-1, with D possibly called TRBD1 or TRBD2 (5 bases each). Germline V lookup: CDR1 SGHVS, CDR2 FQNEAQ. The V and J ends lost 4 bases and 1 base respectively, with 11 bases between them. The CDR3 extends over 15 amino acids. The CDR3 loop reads CASSSGAPSYNEQFF. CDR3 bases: TGTGCCAGCAGCTCCGGGGCCCCGTCCTACAATGAGCAGTTCTTC.

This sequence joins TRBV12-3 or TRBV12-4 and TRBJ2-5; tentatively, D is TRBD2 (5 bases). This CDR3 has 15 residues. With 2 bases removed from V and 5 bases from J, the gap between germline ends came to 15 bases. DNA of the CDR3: TGTGCCAGCAGTTTATCGCCCGAGGGTCGTGAGACCCAGTACTTC. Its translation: CASSLSPEGRETQYF.

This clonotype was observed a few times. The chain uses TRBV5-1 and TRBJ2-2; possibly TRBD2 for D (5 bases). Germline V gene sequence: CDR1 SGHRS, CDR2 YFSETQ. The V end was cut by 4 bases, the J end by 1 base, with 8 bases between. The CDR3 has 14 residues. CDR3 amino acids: CASSLRENTGELFF. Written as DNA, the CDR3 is TGCGCCAGCAGCCTCCGGGAGAACACCGGGGAGCTGTTTTTT.

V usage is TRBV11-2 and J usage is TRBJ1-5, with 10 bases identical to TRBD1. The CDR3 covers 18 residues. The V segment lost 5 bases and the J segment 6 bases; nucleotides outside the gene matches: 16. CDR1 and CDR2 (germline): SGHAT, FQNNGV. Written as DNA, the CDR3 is TGTGCCAGCAGCCTCCCGGCTGGGACAGGGGTCGGATCTCAGCCCCAGCATTTT. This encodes CASSLPAGTGVGSQPQHF.

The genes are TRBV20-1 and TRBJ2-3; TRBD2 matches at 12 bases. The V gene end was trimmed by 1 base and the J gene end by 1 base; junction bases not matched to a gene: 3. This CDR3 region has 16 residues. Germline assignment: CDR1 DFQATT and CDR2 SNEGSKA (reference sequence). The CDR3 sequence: CSARGRLAGGTDTQYF. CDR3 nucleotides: TGCAGTGCTAGAGGGCGACTAGCGGGAGGCACAGATACGCAGTATTTT.

CDR3 nucleotides: TGTGCCAGCAGCCACCCCAATGAGCAGTTCTTC. This translates into CASSHPNEQFF. The chain has TRBV7-9 and TRBJ2-1; D gene ambiguous. CDR1 and CDR2 (germline): SEHNR, FQNEAQ (reference sequence). The V end was cut by 5 bases, the J end by 6 bases, with 5 bases between. The CDR3 spans 11 residues.

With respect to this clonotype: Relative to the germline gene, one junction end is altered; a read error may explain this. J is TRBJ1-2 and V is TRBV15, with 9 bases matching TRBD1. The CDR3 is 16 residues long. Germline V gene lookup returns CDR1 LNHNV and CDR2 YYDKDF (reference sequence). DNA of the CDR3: TGTGCCACCAGCAGAGATTTAGACAGGGGGAACTATGGCTGCACCTTC. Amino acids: CATSRDLDRGNYGCTF.

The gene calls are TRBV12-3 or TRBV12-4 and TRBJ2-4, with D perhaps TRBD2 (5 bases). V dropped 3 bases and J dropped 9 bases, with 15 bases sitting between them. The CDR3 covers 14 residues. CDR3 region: CASSLRLANGIQYF. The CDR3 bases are TGTGCCAGCAGTTTGCGGCTAGCTAACGGCATTCAGTACTTC.

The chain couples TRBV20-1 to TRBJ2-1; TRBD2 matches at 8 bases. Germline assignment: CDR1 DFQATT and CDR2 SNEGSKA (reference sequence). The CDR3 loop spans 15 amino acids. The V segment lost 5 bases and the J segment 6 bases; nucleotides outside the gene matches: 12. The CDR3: CSAPGLATYFNEQFF. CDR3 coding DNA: TGCAGTGCTCCCGGACTAGCCACCTACTTCAATGAGCAGTTCTTC.

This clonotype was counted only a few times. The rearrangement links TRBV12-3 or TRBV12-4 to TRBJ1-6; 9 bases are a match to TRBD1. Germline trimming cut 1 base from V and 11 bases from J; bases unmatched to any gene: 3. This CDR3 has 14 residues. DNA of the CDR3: TGTGCCAGCAGTTTAGGGACAGGGGCCACACCCCTCCACTTT. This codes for CASSLGTGATPLHF.